Listed here are 18 T cell receptor beta chains from one sample, sequenced in a study of T-cell memory formation after mild COVID-19. One entry per CDR3 protein, called by TCRdb with MiXCR from the 5' RACE reads. The table lists 310,000 or so distinct CDR3 sequences, approximately 15% of them singletons. The sequencing input was PBMCs or a T cell subset sorted from them (not recorded which). The receptors stem from a man aged 18 to 29 who had mild COVID-19 (a few samples of this study predate the infection). Cell type and time point are not known.

The chain joins TRBV18 to TRBJ2-4; the D is unclear. V lost 0 bases to trimming and J lost 5 bases, with 2 bases between them. CDR3 length equals 12 residues. Germline-derived CDR1 and CDR2 are KGHSH and LQKENI. CDR3 nucleotide sequence: TGTGCCAGCTCACCACCGGAAAACATTCAGTACTTC. It translates to CASSPPENIQYF.

V and J are TRBV5-1 and TRBJ2-7; D call uncertain. The CDR3 runs 17 residues. V was pared by 2 bases and J by 0 bases, with 18 bases between. Germline lookup yields CDR1 SGHRS and CDR2 YFSETQ. CDR3 amino acids: CASSFRAPRKSSYEQYF. The CDR3 DNA sequence: TGCGCCAGCAGCTTTAGGGCCCCCCGCAAAAGCTCCTACGAGCAGTACTTC. Using reference TRBV5-1 and TRBJ2-7 for the parts outside the CDR3, the full variable domain is KAGVTQTPRYLIKTRGQQVTLSCSPISGHRSVSWYQQTPGQGLQFLFEYFSETQRNKGNFPGRFSGRQFSNSRSEMNVSTLELGDSALYLCASSFRAPRKSSYEQYFGPGTRLTVT.

The chain carries TRBV7-9 and TRBJ2-6; 9 nucleotides align to TRBD1. V trimming: 5 bases; J trimming: 0 bases; junction bases outside the gene matches: 5. Germline CDR1 reads SEHNR; CDR2 reads FQNEAQ (reference sequence). This CDR3 region has 17 residues. In DNA, the CDR3 is TGTGCCAGCAGCCCGCCGGGACAGGGCTCTGGGGCCAACGTCCTGACTTTC. As protein: CASSPPGQGSGANVLTF.

The rearrangement links TRBV4-2 to TRBJ1-1, with D unclear. Germline assignment: CDR1 LGHNA and CDR2 YNFKEQ. This CDR3 spans 15 amino acids. With 1 base removed from V and 0 bases from J, the gap between germline ends came to 9 bases. The CDR3 region has the DNA TGTGCCAGCAGCCAAGCTCTGTTTTTGAACACTGAAGCTTTCTTT. Translated, it gives CASSQALFLNTEAFF.

This sequence joins TRBV5-1 and TRBJ2-7, with D possibly TRBD2 on 5 matching bases. Trimming removed 4 bases from V and 6 bases from J, with 20 bases in between. The CDR3 sequence is 15 residues long. Germline V CDR1 and CDR2: SGHRS, YFSETQ. The CDR3 DNA follows: TGCGCCAGCAGCCCCGAGGGCACTACCCCCTCCGAGCAGTACGTC. It specifies CASSPEGTTPSEQYV.

The rearrangement uses TRBV5-5 and TRBJ2-6, with 8 positions matching TRBD1. The CDR3 sequence is 18 residues long. Germline CDR1 reads SGHKS; CDR2 reads YYEKEE (reference sequence). V trimming: 5 bases; J trimming: 0 bases; junction bases outside the gene matches: 10. In DNA, the CDR3 is TGTGCCAGCAGTTTTCGACGGACAGGGAACTCTGGGGCCAACGTCCTGACTTTC. It is translated as CASSFRRTGNSGANVLTF.

The chain links TRBV12-3 or TRBV12-4 to TRBJ1-1; unclear D gene. The CDR3 length is 16 residues. V was cut by 1 base and J by 3 bases, with 15 bases left in between. This chain's CDR3 is CASSLDRGKGDTEAFF. CDR3 nucleotide sequence: TGTGCCAGCAGTTTAGATCGGGGAAAGGGTGACACTGAAGCTTTCTTT.

The genes are TRBV12-3 or TRBV12-4 and TRBJ1-5, with D perhaps matching TRBD1 (5 bases). CDR3 length equals 15 residues. V was trimmed by 3 bases and J by 4 bases, leaving 13 bases between them. In nucleotides, the CDR3 is TGTGCCAGCAGTTTGAACAGAGAGGGGAATCAGCCCCAGCATTTT. Translating it yields CASSLNREGNQPQHF.

The genes are TRBV29-1 and TRBJ2-7; D possibly matches TRBD1 or TRBD2 (5 bases each). Between the trimmed V and J ends, which lost 6 bases and 3 bases, there was a span of 9 bases. The CDR3 sequence is 11 residues long. Germline CDR1 and CDR2: SQVTM and ANQGSEA. Here the CDR3 reads CSVGDGYEQYF. The CDR3 nucleotides read TGCAGCGTGGGGGACGGCTACGAGCAGTACTTC.

This clonotype has only a few counts. This sequence joins TRBV7-9 and TRBJ2-3, with D perhaps matching TRBD1 (6 bases). Germline V lookup: CDR1 SEHNR, CDR2 FQNEAQ (reference sequence). Trimming took off 5 bases at V and 2 bases at J, with 14 bases between the two ends. The CDR3 is 15 amino acids. CDR3 nucleotides: TGTGCCAGCAGCCCCAGACAGGCATACACAGATACGCAGTATTTT. It yields the protein CASSPRQAYTDTQYF.

V and J are TRBV5-1 and TRBJ2-7; D may be TRBD2 (5 bases). Trimming took 4 bases from V and 5 from J, leaving 16 bases between them. CDR3 length: 14 residues. The germline V gene encodes CDR1 SGHRS and CDR2 YFSETQ. The CDR3 DNA follows: TGCGCCAGCAGCCTATGGAGGAAGGCCAACGAGCAGTACGTC. This encodes CASSLWRKANEQYV.

The chain carries TRBV30 and TRBJ1-1; D not resolved. The CDR3 sequence is 13 residues long. CDR1 and CDR2 (germline): GTSNPN, SVGIG (reference sequence). The V gene lost 3 bases and the J gene lost 4 bases, with 12 bases spanning the gap. CDR3 nucleotides: TGTGCCTGGAGGGGCTCCCTGAGCACTGAAGCTTTCTTT. It specifies CAWRGSLSTEAFF. The complete variable domain, with remaining parts taken from reference TRBV30 and TRBJ1-1, reads SQTIHQWPATLVQPVGSPLSLECTVEGTSNPNLYWYRQAAGRGLQLLFYSVGIGQISSEVPQNLSASRPQDRQFILSSKKLLLSDSGFYLCAWRGSLSTEAFFGQGTRLTVV.

This clonotype was picked up many times. Written as DNA, the CDR3 is TGCGCCAGCAGCTTGGAATGGGCCGCGCGGGATGCGCAGTATTTT. Translation: CASSLEWAARDAQYF. The chain uses TRBV5-1 and TRBJ2-3; a possible D gene is TRBD2 (6 bases). Germline CDR1 is SGHRS and CDR2 is YFSETQ. The CDR3 is 15 amino acids. V was trimmed by 0 bases and J by 10 bases, leaving 18 bases between them.

This chain uses TRBV10-3 with TRBJ2-3; D remains ambiguous. Trimming cost V 4 bases and J 0 bases, with 5 bases left between them. The CDR3 spans 13 residues. Per the germline V gene, CDR1 is ENHRY and CDR2 is SYGVKD. Here the CDR3 reads CAISASSTDTQYF. In DNA form, the CDR3 reads TGTGCCATCAGTGCTTCTAGCACAGATACGCAGTATTTT.

V usage is TRBV15 and J usage is TRBJ2-3; D may match TRBD1 or TRBD2 (7 bases each). CDR3 length equals 15 residues. V dropped 5 bases and J dropped 4 bases, with 16 bases sitting between them. Per the germline V gene, CDR1 is LNHNV and CDR2 is YYDKDF (reference sequence). The CDR3 reads CATSQGGEYADTQYF. DNA for the CDR3: TGTGCCACCAGCCAGGGGGGGGAGTATGCAGATACGCAGTATTTT.

The gene calls are TRBV7-2 and TRBJ2-5; 14 nucleotides match TRBD2. The junction had 8 bases not matched to a gene; V was cut back by 6 bases and J by 5 bases. The CDR3 is 16 residues long. From germline, CDR1 is SGHTA and CDR2 FQGNSA. CDR3 protein: CASRLPGLAGVETQYF. CDR3 nucleotides: TGTGCCAGCAGGTTACCGGGACTAGCGGGGGTTGAGACCCAGTACTTC.

This clonotype was seen more than once but under ten times. The chain employs TRBV7-8 and TRBJ1-3; D is uncertain. The V and J ends lost 4 bases and 0 bases respectively, with 13 bases between them. The CDR3 totals 16 residues. Per the germline V gene, CDR1 is SGHVS and CDR2 is FQNEAQ. Written as DNA, the CDR3 is TGTGCCAGCAGCTCCAACGACCCTAACTCTGGAAACACCATATATTTT. Translation gives CASSSNDPNSGNTIYF.

This clonotype has a count of ten or more. This rearrangement joins TRBV7-9 to TRBJ2-3; D gene uncertain. Germline-derived CDR1 and CDR2 are SEHNR and FQNEAQ (reference sequence). The ends were cut back, 6 bases at V and 0 bases at J, with 13 bases in the middle. The CDR3 has 15 amino acids. This CDR3 is CASRLRPDSTDTQYF. DNA for the CDR3: TGTGCCAGCAGGCTGAGGCCAGATAGCACAGATACGCAGTATTTT.